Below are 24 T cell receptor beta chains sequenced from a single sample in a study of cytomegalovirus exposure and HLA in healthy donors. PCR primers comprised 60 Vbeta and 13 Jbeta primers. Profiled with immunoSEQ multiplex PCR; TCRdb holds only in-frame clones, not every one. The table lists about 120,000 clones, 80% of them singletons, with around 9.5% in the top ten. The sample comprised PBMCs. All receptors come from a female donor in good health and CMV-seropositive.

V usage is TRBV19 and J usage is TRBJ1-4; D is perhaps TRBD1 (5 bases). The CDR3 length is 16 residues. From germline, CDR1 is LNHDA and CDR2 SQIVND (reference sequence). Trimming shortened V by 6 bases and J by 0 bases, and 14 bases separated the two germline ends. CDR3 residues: CASSNTRGATNEKLFF. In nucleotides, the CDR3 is TGTGCCAGTAGCAACACAAGGGGTGCAACTAATGAAAAACTGTTTTTT. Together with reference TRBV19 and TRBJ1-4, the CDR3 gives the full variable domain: DGGITQSPKYLFRKEGQNVTLSCEQNLNHDAMYWYRQDPGQGLRLIYYSQIVNDFQKGDIAEGYSVSREKKESFPLTVTSAQKNPTAFYLCASSNTRGATNEKLFFGSGTQLSVL.

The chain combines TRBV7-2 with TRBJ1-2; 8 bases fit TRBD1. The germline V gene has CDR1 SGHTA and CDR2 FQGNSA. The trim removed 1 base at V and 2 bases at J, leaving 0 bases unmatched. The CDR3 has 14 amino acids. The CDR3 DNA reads TGTGCCAGCAGCTTAGGGACAGGGAACTATGGCTACACCTTC. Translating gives CASSLGTGNYGYTF. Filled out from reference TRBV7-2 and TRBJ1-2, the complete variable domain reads GAGVSQSPSNKVTEKGKDVELRCDPISGHTALYWYRQSLGQGLEFLIYFQGNSAPDKSGLPSDRFSAERTGGSVSTLTIQRTQQEDSAVYLCASSLGTGNYGYTFGSGTRLTVV.

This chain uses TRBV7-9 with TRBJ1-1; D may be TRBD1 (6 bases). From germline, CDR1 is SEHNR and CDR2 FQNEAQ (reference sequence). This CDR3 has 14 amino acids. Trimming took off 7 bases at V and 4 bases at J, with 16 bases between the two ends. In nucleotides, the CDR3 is TGTGCCAGCACCCTAGGGGGGGGTGGCACTGAAGCTTTCTTT. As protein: CASTLGGGGTEAFF.

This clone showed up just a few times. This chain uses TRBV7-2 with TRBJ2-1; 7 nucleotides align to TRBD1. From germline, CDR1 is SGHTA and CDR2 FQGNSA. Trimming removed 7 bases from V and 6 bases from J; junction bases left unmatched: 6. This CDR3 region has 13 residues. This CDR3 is CASTDRVLNEQFF. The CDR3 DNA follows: TGTGCCAGCACCGACAGGGTACTCAATGAGCAGTTCTTC.

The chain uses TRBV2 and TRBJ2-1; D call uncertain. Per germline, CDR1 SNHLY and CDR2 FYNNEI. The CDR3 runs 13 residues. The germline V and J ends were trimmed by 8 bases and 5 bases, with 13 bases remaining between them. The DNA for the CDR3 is TGTGCCAGCTTTTCGCAGTCCGACAATGAGCAGTTCTTC. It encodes CASFSQSDNEQFF.

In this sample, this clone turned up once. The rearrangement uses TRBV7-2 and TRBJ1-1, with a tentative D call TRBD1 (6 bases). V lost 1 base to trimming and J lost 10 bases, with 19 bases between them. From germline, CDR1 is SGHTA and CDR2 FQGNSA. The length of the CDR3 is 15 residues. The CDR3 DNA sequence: TGTGCCAGCAGCTTAGGTGGTTTTGGGGGCGCGGGAGCTTTCTTT. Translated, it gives CASSLGGFGGAGAFF.

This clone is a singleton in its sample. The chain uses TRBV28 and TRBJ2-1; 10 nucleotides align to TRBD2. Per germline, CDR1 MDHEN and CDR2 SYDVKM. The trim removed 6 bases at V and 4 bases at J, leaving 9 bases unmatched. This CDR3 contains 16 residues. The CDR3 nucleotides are TGTGCCAGCAGATCCCCCGGGACTAGCGTTTACAATGAGCAGTTCTTC. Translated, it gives CASRSPGTSVYNEQFF. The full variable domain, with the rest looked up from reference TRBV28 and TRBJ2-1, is DVKVTQSSRYLVKRTGEKVFLECVQDMDHENMFWYRQDPGLGLRLIYFSYDVKMKEKGDIPEGYSVSREKKERFSLILESASTNQTSMYLCASRSPGTSVYNEQFFGPGTRLTVL.

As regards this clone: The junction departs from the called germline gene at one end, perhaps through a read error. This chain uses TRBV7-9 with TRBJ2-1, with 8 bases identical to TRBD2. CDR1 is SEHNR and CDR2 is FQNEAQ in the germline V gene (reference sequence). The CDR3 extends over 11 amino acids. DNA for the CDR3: TGTGCCAGCAGCTTAGCAGCGGGGGTGCTCTTC. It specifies CASSLAAGVLF.

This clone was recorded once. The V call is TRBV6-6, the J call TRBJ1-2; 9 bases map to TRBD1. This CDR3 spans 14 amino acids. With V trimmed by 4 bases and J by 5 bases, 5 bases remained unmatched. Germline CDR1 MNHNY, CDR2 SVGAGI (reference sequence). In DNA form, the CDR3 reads TGTGCCAGCAGTTCCGGGACAGGGACATATGGCTACACCTTC. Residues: CASSSGTGTYGYTF.

CDR3: CASNQEGEQYF. CDR3 nucleotide sequence: TGTGCCAGCAACCAAGAGGGCGAGCAGTACTTC. V gene TRBV28 combines with J gene TRBJ2-7; D is perhaps TRBD2 (5 bases). V lost 7 bases and J lost 6, with 10 bases in between. The V gene's germline CDR1 is MDHEN and CDR2 SYDVKM. The CDR3 is 11 residues long.

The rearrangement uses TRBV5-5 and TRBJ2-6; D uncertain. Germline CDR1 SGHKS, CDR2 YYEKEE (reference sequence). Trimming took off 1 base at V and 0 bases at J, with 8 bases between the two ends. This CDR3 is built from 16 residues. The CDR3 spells CASSLLPISGANVLTF. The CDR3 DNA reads TGTGCCAGCAGCTTGCTTCCTATCTCTGGGGCCAACGTCCTGACTTTC.

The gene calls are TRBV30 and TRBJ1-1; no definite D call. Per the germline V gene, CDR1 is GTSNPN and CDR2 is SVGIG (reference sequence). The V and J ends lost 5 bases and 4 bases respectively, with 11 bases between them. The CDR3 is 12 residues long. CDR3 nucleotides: TGTGCCTGGGACCCCGGGGTCACTGAAGCTTTCTTT. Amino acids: CAWDPGVTEAFF. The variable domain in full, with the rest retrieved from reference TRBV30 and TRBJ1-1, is SQTIHQWPATLVQPVGSPLSLECTVEGTSNPNLYWYRQAAGRGLQLLFYSVGIGQISSEVPQNLSASRPQDRQFILSSKKLLLSDSGFYLCAWDPGVTEAFFGQGTRLTVV.

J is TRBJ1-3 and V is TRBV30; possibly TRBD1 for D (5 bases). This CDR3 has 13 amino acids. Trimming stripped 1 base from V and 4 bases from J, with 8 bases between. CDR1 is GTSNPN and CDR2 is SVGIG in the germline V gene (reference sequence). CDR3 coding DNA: TGTGCCTGGAGTGCAGGGTACGGAAACACCATATATTTT. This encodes CAWSAGYGNTIYF.

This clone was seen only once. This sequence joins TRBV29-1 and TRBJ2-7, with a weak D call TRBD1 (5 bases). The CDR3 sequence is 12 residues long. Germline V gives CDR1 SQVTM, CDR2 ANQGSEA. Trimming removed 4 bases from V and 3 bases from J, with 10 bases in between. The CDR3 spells CSVVSTGYEQYF. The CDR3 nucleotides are TGCAGCGTTGTAAGTACAGGCTACGAGCAGTACTTC.

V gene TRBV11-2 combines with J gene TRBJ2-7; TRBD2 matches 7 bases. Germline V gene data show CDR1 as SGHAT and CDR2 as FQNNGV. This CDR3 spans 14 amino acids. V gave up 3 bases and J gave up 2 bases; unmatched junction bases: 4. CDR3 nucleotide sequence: TGTGCCAGCAGCTTGGCTAGCGGCCCCTACGAGCAGTACTTC. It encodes CASSLASGPYEQYF.

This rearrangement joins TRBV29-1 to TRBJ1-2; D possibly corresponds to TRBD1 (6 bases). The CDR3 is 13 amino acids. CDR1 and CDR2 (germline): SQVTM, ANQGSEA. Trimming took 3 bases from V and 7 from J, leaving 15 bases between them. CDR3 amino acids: CSVDWTATVGYTF. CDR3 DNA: TGCAGCGTTGATTGGACAGCTACGGTTGGCTACACCTTC.

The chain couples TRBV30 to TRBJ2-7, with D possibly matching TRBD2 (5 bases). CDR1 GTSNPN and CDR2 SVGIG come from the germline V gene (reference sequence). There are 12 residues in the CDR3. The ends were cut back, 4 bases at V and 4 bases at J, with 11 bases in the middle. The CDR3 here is CAWTPGLYEQYF. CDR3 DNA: TGTGCCTGGACTCCGGGGTTATACGAGCAGTACTTC.

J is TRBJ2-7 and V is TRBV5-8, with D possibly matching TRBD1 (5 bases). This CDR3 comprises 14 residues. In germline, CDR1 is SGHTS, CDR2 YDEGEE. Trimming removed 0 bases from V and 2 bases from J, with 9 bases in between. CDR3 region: CASSLADSPYEQYF. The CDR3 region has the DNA TGTGCCAGCAGCTTGGCTGACAGCCCCTACGAGCAGTACTTC.

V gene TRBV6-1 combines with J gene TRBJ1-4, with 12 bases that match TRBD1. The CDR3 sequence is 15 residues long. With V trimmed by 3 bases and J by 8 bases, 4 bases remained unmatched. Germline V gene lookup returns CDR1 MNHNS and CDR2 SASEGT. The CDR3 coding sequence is TGTGCCAGCAGTGACCGGGACAGGGGGCTGGAAAAACTGTTTTTT. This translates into CASSDRDRGLEKLFF.

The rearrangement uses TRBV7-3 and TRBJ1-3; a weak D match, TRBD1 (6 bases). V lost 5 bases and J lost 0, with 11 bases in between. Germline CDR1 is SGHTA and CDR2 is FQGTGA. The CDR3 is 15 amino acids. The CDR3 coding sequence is TGTGCCAGCAGCCCAGACAGGTTCTCTGGAAACACCATATATTTT. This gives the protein CASSPDRFSGNTIYF.

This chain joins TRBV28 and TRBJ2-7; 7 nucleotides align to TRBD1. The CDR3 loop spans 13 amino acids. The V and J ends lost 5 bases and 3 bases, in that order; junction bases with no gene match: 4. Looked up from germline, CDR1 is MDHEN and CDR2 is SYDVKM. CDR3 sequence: CASSPGQVYEQYF. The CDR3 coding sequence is TGTGCCAGCAGTCCCGGACAGGTCTACGAGCAGTACTTC.

CDR3 bases: TGTGCCAGCAGTCCCGGGACAGCCGCCTCCTACGAGCAGTACTTC. Protein: CASSPGTAASYEQYF. The V and J genes are TRBV6-1 and TRBJ2-7; TRBD1 agrees at 7 bases. The CDR3 runs to 15 residues. V shed 5 bases, J shed 0 bases, and the junction held 7 bases outside the gene matches. Germline loops: CDR1 MNHNS, CDR2 SASEGT.

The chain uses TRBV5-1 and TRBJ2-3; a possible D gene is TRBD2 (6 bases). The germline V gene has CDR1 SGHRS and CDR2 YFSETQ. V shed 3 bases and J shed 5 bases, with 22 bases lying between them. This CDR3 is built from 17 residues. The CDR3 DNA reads TGCGCCAGCAGCTCCCGAACCCGGGGGTCCTCAGGAGATACGCAGTATTTT. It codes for CASSSRTRGSSGDTQYF.

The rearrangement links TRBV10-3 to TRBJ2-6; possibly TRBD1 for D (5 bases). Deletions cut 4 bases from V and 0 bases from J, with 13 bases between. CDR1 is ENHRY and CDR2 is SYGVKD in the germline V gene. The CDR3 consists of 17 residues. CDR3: CAISGSRDSSGANVLTF. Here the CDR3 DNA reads TGTGCCATCAGTGGTAGCAGGGATAGCTCTGGGGCCAACGTCCTGACTTTC.